The 31 T cell receptor beta chains given below trace back to one sample, sequenced in a study of OX40 agonist ivuxolimab in advanced cancers. Assay: immunoSEQ multiplex PCR; the TCRdb copy retains only in-frame clones and omits some. This table holds over 45,000 clones, around 89% found once. The sequenced sample was CD4+ or CD8+ T cells sorted from blood, obtained in a trial of the OX40 agonist ivuxolimab. Receptors originate from an adult with an advanced solid tumor such as melanoma, head and neck, liver or kidney cancer.

The chain links TRBV7-8 to TRBJ1-3; D is unresolved. Per the germline V gene, CDR1 is SGHVS and CDR2 is FQNEAQ. The CDR3 has 14 residues. Trimming left V 4 bases short and J 0 bases short, with 7 bases between. The CDR3 sequence: CASSSDFSGNTIYF. For the CDR3, the DNA is TGTGCCAGCAGCTCAGACTTCTCTGGAAACACCATATATTTT.

V gene TRBV27 combines with J gene TRBJ1-2; D is possibly TRBD1 (6 bases). The length of the CDR3 is 13 residues. Trimming shortened V by 4 bases and J by 7 bases, and 13 bases separated the two germline ends. Per the germline V gene, CDR1 is MNHEY and CDR2 is SMNVEV (reference sequence). In DNA form, the CDR3 reads TGTGCCAGCAGTTCCCAACAGGGCTTTGGCTACACCTTC. This codes for CASSSQQGFGYTF.

This sequence joins TRBV7-9 and TRBJ1-5; no definite D call. This CDR3 region has 13 residues. Trimming cost V 0 bases and J 5 bases, with 5 bases left between them. In germline, CDR1 is SEHNR, CDR2 FQNEAQ (reference sequence). CDR3 loop: CASSLAAYQPQHF. As DNA, the CDR3 is TGTGCCAGCAGCTTAGCGGCCTATCAGCCCCAGCATTTT. Supplemented by reference TRBV7-9 and TRBJ1-5, the full variable domain reads DTGVSQNPRHKITKRGQNVTFRCDPISEHNRLYWYRQTLGQGPEFLTYFQNEAQLEKSRLLSDRFSAERPKGSFSTLEIQRTEQGDSAMYLCASSLAAYQPQHFGDGTRLSIL.

The chain is built from TRBV6-1 and TRBJ2-7; tentatively, D is TRBD2 (5 bases). The CDR3 has 13 amino acids. Trimming took 3 bases from V and 6 from J, leaving 12 bases between them. Germline CDR1 and CDR2: MNHNS and SASEGT. The CDR3 loop is CASSDGSAVEQYF. In DNA, the CDR3 is TGTGCCAGCAGTGACGGTAGCGCGGTCGAGCAGTACTTC.

V and J are TRBV11-3 and TRBJ2-2; no firm D call. The CDR3 is 13 residues long. V lost 3 bases and J 1 base, leaving 3 bases between the germline ends. Germline V gene lookup returns CDR1 SGHNT and CDR2 YENEEA. Here the CDR3 reads CASSFLNTGELFF. The CDR3 nucleotides are TGTGCCAGCAGCTTCTTGAACACCGGGGAGCTGTTTTTT.

The chain links TRBV6-1 to TRBJ2-5; perhaps TRBD2 as D (5 bases). Germline-derived CDR1 and CDR2 are MNHNS and SASEGT. V was shortened by 5 bases and J by 4 bases, with 8 bases between the two germline ends. This CDR3 has 12 residues. The CDR3 DNA sequence: TGTGCCAGCAGTAGAGGGATAGAGACCCAGTACTTC. This codes for CASSRGIETQYF.

The J gene is TRBJ2-2, the V gene TRBV7-9, with D possibly TRBD2 on 6 matching bases. V was trimmed by 5 bases and J by 5 bases, leaving 18 bases between them. The germline V gene has CDR1 SEHNR and CDR2 FQNEAQ (reference sequence). CDR3 length: 16 residues. The CDR3 sequence is CASSRRAGLNTGELFF. In nucleotides, the CDR3 is TGTGCCAGCAGCCGGAGGGCAGGGCTAAATACCGGGGAGCTGTTTTTT.

On this clone itself: No conserved phenylalanine or tryptophan ends this CDR3, so it is likely a read error. The DNA is omitted, as the CDR3 cannot be located on it reliably, and the CDR3 follows TCRdb's listing. The J gene is TRBJ2-7, the V gene TRBV21-1. TRBV21-1 represents a pseudogene. The CDR3 is 11 amino acids long, termini counted. CDR3: CASSKGPPGTP.

V usage is TRBV2 and J usage is TRBJ1-5; D remains ambiguous. CDR3 length equals 12 residues. The germline V and J ends were trimmed by 6 bases and 5 bases, with 8 bases remaining between them. In germline, CDR1 is SNHLY, CDR2 FYNNEI. CDR3 coding DNA: TGTGCCAGCAGAGAGAGGGATCAGCCCCAGCATTTT. Translation gives CASRERDQPQHF.

The V and J genes are TRBV25-1 and TRBJ2-7; 7 nucleotides line up with TRBD2. V lost 6 bases and J lost 2; bases outside the gene matches: 4. The germline gives CDR1 MGHDK, CDR2 SYGVNS. This CDR3 has 13 residues. CDR3 sequence reads: CASRGDYPYEQYF. The DNA for the CDR3 is TGTGCCAGCAGAGGGGACTATCCCTACGAGCAGTACTTC.

This sequence joins TRBV15 and TRBJ2-1, with D hard to call. This CDR3 has 13 residues. Germline-derived CDR1 and CDR2 are LNHNV and YYDKDF (reference sequence). V was clipped by 0 bases and J by 10 bases, with 10 bases between them. The CDR3 DNA is TGTGCCACCAGCAGAGATGGACGGCGGGAGCAGTTCTTC. Its translation is CATSRDGRREQFF.

The chain carries TRBV4-2 and TRBJ2-2; TRBD1 might be the D (5 bases). Germline V gives CDR1 LGHNA, CDR2 YNFKEQ. The germline V and J ends were trimmed by 0 bases and 4 bases, with 9 bases remaining between them. The CDR3 is 15 residues long. The CDR3 region is CASSQDKRGTGELFF. The DNA of the CDR3 is TGTGCCAGCAGCCAAGATAAAAGGGGCACCGGGGAGCTGTTTTTT.

This chain joins TRBV19 and TRBJ1-5, with 7 bases lining up with TRBD1. The V segment lost 3 bases and the J segment 3 bases; nucleotides outside the gene matches: 2. This CDR3 is built from 14 residues. The V gene's germline CDR1 is LNHDA and CDR2 SQIVND (reference sequence). CDR3 region: CASSMDRPNQPQHF. CDR3 DNA sequence: TGTGCCAGTAGTATGGACAGGCCCAATCAGCCCCAGCATTTT.

V gene TRBV5-4 combines with J gene TRBJ1-1, with no clear D. The CDR3 runs 14 residues. Germline V gene data show CDR1 as SGHNT and CDR2 as YYREEE (reference sequence). V lost 3 bases to trimming and J lost 4 bases, with 13 bases between them. The CDR3 DNA follows: TGTGCCAGCAGCTCCGGGTCAGGCGGCACTGAAGCTTTCTTT. This sequence encodes CASSSGSGGTEAFF.

This chain connects TRBV18 to TRBJ2-5; 12 nucleotides align to TRBD2. Germline CDR1 is KGHSH and CDR2 is LQKENI. Germline trimming cut 1 base from V and 4 bases from J; bases unmatched to any gene: 4. CDR3 length: 16 residues. The CDR3 sequence: CASSPQLAGGRETQYF. The DNA for the CDR3 is TGTGCCAGCTCACCACAACTAGCGGGGGGCAGAGAGACCCAGTACTTC.

The gene calls are TRBV7-6 and TRBJ2-1; D gene unclear. CDR3 length equals 12 residues. V lost 1 base, J lost 9 bases, and 7 bases lay in between. Looked up from germline, CDR1 is SGHVS and CDR2 is FNYEAQ. CDR3 bases: TGTGCCAGCAGCTTAGTCACGGGTGAGCAGTTCTTC. Its protein is CASSLVTGEQFF.

The rearrangement links TRBV28 to TRBJ1-1; the D is unclear. Trimming pared 6 bases from V and 1 base from J, leaving 15 bases between. The CDR3 spans 15 residues. Germline V gene data show CDR1 as MDHEN and CDR2 as SYDVKM. As DNA, the CDR3 is TGTGCCAGCAGGGCGGTGGGCCCGTCGAACACTGAAGCTTTCTTT. As protein: CASRAVGPSNTEAFF.

This clone was seen only once. The rearrangement links TRBV9 to TRBJ2-1, with 8 bases that match TRBD2. Germline loops: CDR1 SGDLS, CDR2 YYNGEE. CDR3 length: 17 amino acids. With 0 bases clipped from V and 4 bases from J, the junction kept 9 bases outside the gene matches. The CDR3: CASSVESGGAPYNEQFF. The CDR3, as DNA: TGTGCCAGCAGCGTAGAGTCGGGGGGGGCACCTTACAATGAGCAGTTCTTC.

The CDR3: CASRRQGASSYEQYF. The DNA of the CDR3 is TGTGCCAGCAGAAGACAGGGGGCAAGCTCCTACGAGCAGTACTTC. The chain carries TRBV6-6 and TRBJ2-7; TRBD1 agrees at 10 bases. CDR1 and CDR2 from the germline V gene are MNHNY and SVGAGI (reference sequence). This CDR3 is built from 15 residues. The V and J ends lost 6 bases and 0 bases, in that order; junction bases with no gene match: 5.

The CDR3 is CASSQDSYEQYF. The CDR3 coding sequence is TGCGCCAGCAGCCAAGACAGCTACGAGCAGTACTTC. V gene TRBV5-1 combines with J gene TRBJ2-7; a possible D gene is TRBD1 (5 bases). CDR1 is SGHRS and CDR2 is YFSETQ in the germline V gene. V was clipped by 4 bases and J by 3 bases, with 8 bases between them. This CDR3 region has 12 residues.

The J gene is TRBJ1-4, the V gene TRBV7-2; D is ambiguous. The ends were cut back, 5 bases at V and 8 bases at J, with 15 bases in the middle. Germline lookup yields CDR1 SGHTA and CDR2 FQGNSA. This CDR3 region has 14 residues. The CDR3 DNA is TGTGCCAGCAGCCCCACGGGGAGGTCGGAAAAACTGTTTTTT. This translates into CASSPTGRSEKLFF. The full variable domain, in which reference TRBV7-2 and TRBJ1-4 provide the parts outside the CDR3, is GAGVSQSPSNKVTEKGKDVELRCDPISGHTALYWYRQSLGQGLEFLIYFQGNSAPDKSGLPSDRFSAERTGGSVSTLTIQRTQQEDSAVYLCASSPTGRSEKLFFGSGTQLSVL.

This rearrangement joins TRBV27 to TRBJ1-1; the D is unclear. The CDR3 runs 16 residues. Trimming cost V 3 bases and J 4 bases, with 18 bases left between them. CDR1 is MNHEY, CDR2 SMNVEV, per germline (reference sequence). CDR3 amino acids: CASSLLAGLSGTEAFF. For the CDR3, the DNA is TGTGCCAGCAGTTTGCTGGCAGGCCTGTCGGGCACTGAAGCTTTCTTT.

The V call is TRBV29-1, the J call TRBJ1-4; weak D call: TRBD1 (5 bases). CDR1 and CDR2 (germline): SQVTM, ANQGSEA. V shed 7 bases and J shed 7 bases, with 10 bases lying between them. The CDR3 loop spans 11 amino acids. CDR3 amino acids: CSATRGEKLFF. The CDR3 DNA reads as TGCAGCGCAACGAGGGGTGAAAAACTGTTTTTT.

This chain connects TRBV6-5 to TRBJ2-5; possibly TRBD1 or TRBD2 for D (5 bases each). Germline V lookup: CDR1 MNHEY, CDR2 SVGAGI. Trimming shortened V by 6 bases and J by 4 bases, and 15 bases separated the two germline ends. CDR3 size: 14 residues. In DNA form, the CDR3 reads TGTGCCAGCAGAGCTCCGGGACCCATAGAGACCCAGTACTTC. It encodes CASRAPGPIETQYF.

This rearrangement joins TRBV6-5 to TRBJ2-7, with a weak D call TRBD1 (5 bases). Germline V lookup: CDR1 MNHEY, CDR2 SVGAGI. The V end lost 5 bases, the J end lost 0 bases, and 14 bases lay between the germline ends. This CDR3 comprises 15 residues. Here the CDR3 DNA reads TGTGCCAGCAGTCCTCAGGGCCTCAGCTCCTACGAGCAGTACTTC. Translation: CASSPQGLSSYEQYF.

V and J are TRBV30 and TRBJ1-5; no clear D. CDR1 GTSNPN and CDR2 SVGIG come from the germline V gene (reference sequence). Trimming took 0 bases from V and 0 from J, leaving 3 bases between them. The CDR3 sequence is 13 residues long. Here the CDR3 reads CAWSVNSNQPQHF. CDR3 bases: TGTGCCTGGAGTGTGAATAGCAATCAGCCCCAGCATTTT.

The chain employs TRBV6-1 and TRBJ1-2, with 8 bases fitting TRBD1. The CDR3 is 13 amino acids. J lost 4 bases, V lost 7 bases, and 5 bases had no gene match. CDR1 MNHNS and CDR2 SASEGT come from the germline V gene. The CDR3 nucleotides are TGTGCCAGCACAGGGGGCGCCTTCTATGGCTACACCTTC. It specifies CASTGGAFYGYTF.

The CDR3: CASSSLQDRGSNQPQHF. CDR3 DNA: TGTGCCAGCAGCTCACTCCAGGACAGGGGTAGCAATCAGCCCCAGCATTTT. The chain links TRBV5-6 to TRBJ1-5; 9 bases agree with TRBD1. Losses at the gene ends were 3 bases for V and 0 bases for J; bases not matched to a gene: 7. The CDR3 is 17 amino acids. Germline V gives CDR1 SGHDT, CDR2 YYEEEE.

This chain uses TRBV7-6 with TRBJ1-1; D unclear. CDR1 is SGHVS, CDR2 FNYEAQ, per germline. Trimming removed 5 bases at V and 8 bases at J, with 15 bases between. The CDR3 totals 13 residues. As DNA, the CDR3 is TGTGCCAGCAGCCCCGCAGTCATATCAGAAGCTTTCTTT. Translation gives CASSPAVISEAFF. Using reference TRBV7-6 and TRBJ1-1 for the parts outside the CDR3, the full variable domain is GAGVSQSPRYKVTKRGQDVALRCDPISGHVSLYWYRQALGQGPEFLTYFNYEAQQDKSGLPNDRFSAERPEGSISTLTIQRTEQRDSAMYRCASSPAVISEAFFGQGTRLTVV.

The rearrangement links TRBV6-6 to TRBJ2-2; tentatively, D is TRBD2 (5 bases). The CDR3 totals 15 residues. The germline V gene has CDR1 MNHNY and CDR2 SVGAGI (reference sequence). With 6 bases removed from V and 0 bases from J, the gap between germline ends came to 11 bases. DNA for the CDR3: TGTGCCAGCAGGTCCGGGGTACCGAACACCGGGGAGCTGTTTTTT. Residues: CASRSGVPNTGELFF.

The chain employs TRBV11-1 and TRBJ1-1, with D unclear. Trimming shortened V by 3 bases and J by 11 bases, and 13 bases separated the two germline ends. Germline V lookup: CDR1 SGHAT, CDR2 FQDESV (reference sequence). This CDR3 contains 12 residues. Here the CDR3 DNA reads TGTGCCAGCAGCTTGAACTCAAAATTCGCTTTCTTT. The encoded protein is CASSLNSKFAFF.